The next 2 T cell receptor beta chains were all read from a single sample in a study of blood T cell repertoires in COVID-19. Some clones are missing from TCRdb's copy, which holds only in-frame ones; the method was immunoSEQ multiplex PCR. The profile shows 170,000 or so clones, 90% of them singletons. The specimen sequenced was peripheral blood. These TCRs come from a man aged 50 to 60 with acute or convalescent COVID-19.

This chain's CDR3 is CASQGQGNEQYF. As DNA, the CDR3 is TGTGCCAGCCAGGGACAGGGGAACGAGCAGTACTTC. The V and J genes are TRBV5-6 and TRBJ2-7, with 10 positions matching TRBD1. Germline assignment: CDR1 SGHDT and CDR2 YYEEEE. V lost 7 bases to trimming and J lost 5 bases; unmatched junction nucleotides: 3. The CDR3 loop spans 12 amino acids.

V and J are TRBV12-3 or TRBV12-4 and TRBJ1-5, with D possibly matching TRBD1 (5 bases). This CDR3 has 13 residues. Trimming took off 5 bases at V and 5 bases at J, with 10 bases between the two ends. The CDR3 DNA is TGTGCCAGCAGTGGGGGGAGGGATCAGCCCCAGCATTTT. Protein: CASSGGRDQPQHF.